This is a list of T cell receptor beta chains from one sample in a study of a mutant IDH1 vaccine in newly diagnosed glioma. These receptors' targets are unknown. Sequenced by immunoSEQ multiplex PCR; TCRdb stores in-frame clones only, minus some. This sample has nearly 55,000 clones; approximately 80% occur once, and the top ten carry around 3.4%. The sample was PBMCs, taken from a glioma patient whose treatment included an IDH1 peptide vaccine. All receptors derive from a man aged 25 to 40 with glioma. The CDR3 runs from the conserved cysteine through the conserved F or W. Fields, in order: V gene, D gene, clone size, J gene, CDR3 protein, CDR3 DNA. D genes are given only for firm matches. Clone size is given for some rows only: seen once, a few or many times, or a class if the clone is expanded.

V: TRBV9; D: NA; size: NA; J: TRBJ1-5; CDR3: CASSVEGVTNQPQHF; DNA: TGTGCCAGCAGCGTAGAAGGGGTCACCAATCAGCCCCAGCATTTT
V: TRBV6-1; D: TRBD1; size: NA; J: TRBJ2-2; CDR3: CASSEGQGDDTGELFF; DNA: TGTGCCAGCAGTGAAGGACAGGGGGATGACACCGGGGAGCTGTTTTTT
V: TRBV10-2; D: NA; size: NA; J: TRBJ2-5; CDR3: CASTEKETQYF; DNA: TGCGCCAGCACCGAAAAAGAGACCCAGTACTTC
V: TRBV9; D: TRBD2; size: NA; J: TRBJ2-2; CDR3: CASSVPPAGPGELFF; DNA: TGTGCCAGCAGCGTCCCCCCAGCGGGGCCCGGGGAGCTGTTTTTT
V: TRBV5-1; D: NA; size: few; J: TRBJ1-5; CDR3: CASSFQGTQPQHF; DNA: TGCGCCAGCAGCTTTCAGGGTACTCAGCCCCAGCATTTT
V: TRBV29-1; D: NA; size: NA; J: TRBJ1-1; CDR3: CSVEDGLRTWAEAFF; DNA: TGCAGCGTTGAAGATGGGCTAAGGACATGGGCTGAAGCTTTCTTT
V: TRBV4-1; D: NA; size: NA; J: TRBJ1-1; CDR3: CASSQGTGKGRYTEAFF; DNA: TGCGCCAGCAGCCAAGGTACGGGGAAGGGACGGTACACTGAAGCTTTCTTT
V: TRBV2; D: NA; size: NA; J: TRBJ2-7; CDR3: CASSRRQVENYEQYF; DNA: TGTGCCAGCAGTAGGAGACAGGTTGAGAACTACGAGCAGTACTTC
V: TRBV5-1; D: NA; size: NA; J: TRBJ1-6; CDR3: CASSLGPGESLHF; DNA: TGCGCCAGCAGCTTAGGACCGGGTGAATCCCTCCACTTT
V: TRBV18; D: TRBD1; size: NA; J: TRBJ1-2; CDR3: CASSPIKNRGSNYGYTF; DNA: TGTGCCAGCTCACCAATAAAAAACAGGGGATCTAACTATGGCTACACCTTC
V: TRBV12-5; D: TRBD1; size: once; J: TRBJ1-2; CDR3: CASGSGQGNYGYTF; DNA: TGTGCTAGTGGCTCTGGACAGGGAAACTATGGCTACACCTTC
V: TRBV6-6; D: NA; size: few; J: TRBJ1-1; CDR3: CASRYLGAQNTEAFF; DNA: TGTGCCAGCAGATACCTAGGGGCACAGAACACTGAAGCTTTCTTT
V: TRBV7-2; D: TRBD2; size: NA; J: TRBJ2-7; CDR3: CASSSGTSAYEQYF; DNA: TGTGCCAGCAGCTCCGGGACTAGCGCCTACGAGCAGTACTTC
V: TRBV2; D: NA; size: NA; J: TRBJ2-5; CDR3: CASSDQGLSQETQYF; DNA: TGTGCCAGCAGCGATCAGGGACTTTCCCAAGAGACCCAGTACTTC
V: TRBV5-1; D: NA; size: NA; J: TRBJ1-5; CDR3: CASSLGSSYNQPQHF; DNA: TGCGCCAGCAGCTTGGGAAGCAGCTACAATCAGCCCCAGCATTTT
V: TRBV15; D: NA; size: NA; J: TRBJ2-1; CDR3: CATSRVGRPQFF; DNA: TGTGCCACCAGCAGAGTTGGCAGGCCGCAGTTCTTC
V: TRBV5-1; D: NA; size: once; J: TRBJ2-5; CDR3: CASSTTGQFQETQYF; DNA: TGCGCCAGCAGCACCACTGGGCAGTTCCAAGAGACCCAGTACTTC
V: TRBV6-1; D: NA; size: NA; J: TRBJ1-3; CDR3: CASSFGQPGNTIYF; DNA: TGTGCCAGCAGTTTCGGGCAGCCTGGAAACACCATATATTTT
V: TRBV4-1; D: NA; size: few; J: TRBJ1-5; CDR3: CASIIQEGAYSNQPQHF; DNA: TGCGCCAGCATCATTCAAGAAGGGGCTTATAGCAATCAGCCCCAGCATTTT
V: TRBV6-6; D: NA; size: few; J: TRBJ1-6; CDR3: CASSYSELSPLHF; DNA: TGTGCCAGCAGTTACTCGGAGCTTTCACCCCTCCACTTT
V: TRBV18; D: TRBD1; size: NA; J: TRBJ2-7; CDR3: CASSNTGTGYEQYF; DNA: TGTGCCAGCTCAAATACAGGGACAGGGTACGAGCAGTACTTC
V: TRBV7-2; D: NA; size: NA; J: TRBJ1-1; CDR3: CASSLTSVRQTEAFF; DNA: TGTGCCAGCAGCTTAACCTCGGTCCGGCAGACTGAAGCTTTCTTT
V: TRBV6-5; D: TRBD1; size: NA; J: TRBJ1-6; CDR3: CASRLEEGANSPLHF; DNA: TGTGCCAGCAGGTTGGAGGAGGGGGCTAATTCACCCCTCCACTTT
V: TRBV4-1; D: TRBD2; size: once; J: TRBJ2-7; CDR3: CASSHFSSGGSYEQYF; DNA: TGCGCCAGCAGCCATTTCTCTAGCGGGGGTAGCTACGAGCAGTACTTC
V: TRBV7-8; D: NA; size: NA; J: TRBJ2-1; CDR3: CASSLVPGEINEQFF; DNA: TGTGCTAGCAGCTTAGTCCCAGGGGAAATTAATGAGCAGTTCTTC
V: TRBV23-1; D: TRBD1; size: NA; J: TRBJ2-1; CDR3: CASSLGQGSYNEQFF; DNA: TGCGCCAGCAGTCTCGGACAGGGGAGTTACAATGAGCAGTTCTTC
V: TRBV6-1; D: NA; size: NA; J: TRBJ2-3; CDR3: CASRGSGTDTQYF; DNA: TGTGCCAGCAGAGGGTCCGGCACAGATACGCAGTATTTT
V: TRBV5-4; D: NA; size: NA; J: TRBJ2-3; CDR3: CASIPDGPNTDTQYF; DNA: TGTGCCAGCATCCCGGACGGGCCCAACACAGATACGCAGTATTTT
V: TRBV25-1; D: NA; size: NA; J: TRBJ2-4; CDR3: CASSEFGKNIQYF; DNA: TGTGCCAGCAGTGAATTCGGAAAAAACATTCAGTACTTC